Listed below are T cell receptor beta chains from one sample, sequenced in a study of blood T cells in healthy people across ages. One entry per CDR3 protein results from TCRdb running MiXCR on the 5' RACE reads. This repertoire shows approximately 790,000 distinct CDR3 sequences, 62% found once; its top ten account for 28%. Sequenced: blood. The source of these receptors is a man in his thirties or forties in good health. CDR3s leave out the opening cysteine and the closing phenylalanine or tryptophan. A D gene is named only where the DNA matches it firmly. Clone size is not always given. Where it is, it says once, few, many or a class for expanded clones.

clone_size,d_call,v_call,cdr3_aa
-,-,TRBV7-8,ASSPGQSSDTQY
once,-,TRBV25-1,ASSDPLKGYGYT
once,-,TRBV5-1,ASSSTPTGAHETQY
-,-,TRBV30,AWGGTDTQY
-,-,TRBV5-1,ASSLASPSGTASYEQY
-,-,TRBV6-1,ASSPSSAGTTYNEQF
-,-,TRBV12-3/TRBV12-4,ASSLSPGIQH
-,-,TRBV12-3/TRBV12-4,ASSLGMRPNNQPQH
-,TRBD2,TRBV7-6,ASSLEFSGGLYNEQF
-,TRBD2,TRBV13,ASSLSLRLADEQY
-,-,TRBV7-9,ASSSSGRSREQY
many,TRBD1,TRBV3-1,ASSQEGQGYGYT
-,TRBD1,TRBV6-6,ASNYRGETQY
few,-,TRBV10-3,AISESQGQGTDTQY
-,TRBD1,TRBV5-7,ASSQTDRDRRDNEQF
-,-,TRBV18,ASSPSTRVEGYT
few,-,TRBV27,ASSLWGGEETQY
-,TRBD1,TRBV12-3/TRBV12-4,ASSLWDRDNQPQH
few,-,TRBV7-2,ASSLGQLLGSYNEQF
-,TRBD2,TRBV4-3,ASSQDQGRGGRYNEQF
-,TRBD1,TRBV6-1,ATCPGTGGEKLF
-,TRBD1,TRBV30,ASTGDRNNEQF
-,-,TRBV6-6,ASSHPRDPIGYEQY
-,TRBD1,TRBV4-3,ASSQGRDRGETQY
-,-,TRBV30,AWAGGDEELF
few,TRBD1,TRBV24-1,ATSETGPGEQF
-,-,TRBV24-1,ATSDQDGYEQY